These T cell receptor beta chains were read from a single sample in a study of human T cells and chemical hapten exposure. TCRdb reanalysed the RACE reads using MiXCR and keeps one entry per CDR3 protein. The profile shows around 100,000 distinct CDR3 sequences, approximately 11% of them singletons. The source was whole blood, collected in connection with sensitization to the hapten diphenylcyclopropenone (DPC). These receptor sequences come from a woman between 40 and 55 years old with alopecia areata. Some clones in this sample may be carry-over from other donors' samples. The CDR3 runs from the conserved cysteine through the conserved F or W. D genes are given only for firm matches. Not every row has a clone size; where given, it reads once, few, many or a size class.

CDR3nt: TGTGCCAGCAGCGCCTGGGACCGCGCCTACGAGCAGTACTTC
CDR3aa: CASSAWDRAYEQYF
v_gene: TRBV9
d_gene: .
j_gene: TRBJ2-7
abundance: few

CDR3nt: TGTGCCAGCAGTTTATTAGGGGCGTTCAAGGATACGCAGTATTTT
CDR3aa: CASSLLGAFKDTQYF
v_gene: TRBV12-3/TRBV12-4
d_gene: .
j_gene: TRBJ2-3
abundance: .

CDR3nt: TGTGCCAGCAGCGTAGGGGGGGCGAGCTCTGGAAACACCATATATTTT
CDR3aa: CASSVGGASSGNTIYF
v_gene: TRBV9
d_gene: .
j_gene: TRBJ1-3
abundance: many

CDR3nt: TGCAGCGTTGGAGAGGGCTATGGCTACACCTTC
CDR3aa: CSVGEGYGYTF
v_gene: TRBV29-1
d_gene: .
j_gene: TRBJ1-2
abundance: few

CDR3nt: TGTGCCAGCAGCCTTCCCCTGGACAGGGCTGGAAACACCATATATTTT
CDR3aa: CASSLPLDRAGNTIYF
v_gene: TRBV4-2
d_gene: TRBD1
j_gene: TRBJ1-3
abundance: few

CDR3nt: TGCAGTGCTAGATCTAGCGGGGAGCTCCGGGGGACCCAGTACTTC
CDR3aa: CSARSSGELRGTQYF
v_gene: TRBV20-1
d_gene: TRBD2
j_gene: TRBJ2-5
abundance: few

CDR3nt: TGTGCCATCAGTGCATCTACAGGGACTTCCAACTATGGCTACACCTTC
CDR3aa: CAISASTGTSNYGYTF
v_gene: TRBV10-3
d_gene: .
j_gene: TRBJ1-2
abundance: many

CDR3nt: TGTGCCAGCAGTCAAGGATGGTTTAAGGAGATCCTATCGGGTGAAAAACTGTTTTTT
CDR3aa: CASSQGWFKEILSGEKLFF
v_gene: TRBV11-2
d_gene: .
j_gene: TRBJ1-4
abundance: few

CDR3nt: TGTGCCAGCAGTGGACAGGGGGCCCATAATGAAAAACTGTTTTTT
CDR3aa: CASSGQGAHNEKLFF
v_gene: TRBV2
d_gene: TRBD1
j_gene: TRBJ1-4
abundance: few

CDR3nt: TGTGCCTGGAGTGTGGCTAGCGGTACTAGCACAGATACGCAGTATTTT
CDR3aa: CAWSVASGTSTDTQYF
v_gene: TRBV30
d_gene: TRBD2
j_gene: TRBJ2-3
abundance: .